These 28 T cell receptor beta chains originate from one sample sequenced in a study of blood T cells in healthy people across ages (dated by TCRdb to about 2015). The protocol used for the library was 5' RACE. The data were produced on an Illumina HiSeq 2500. A second roughly 7 to 11 cycle PCR used a sample-barcoded 5' primer and a J-beta primer mix. The public reads were reprocessed in TCRdb via fastp at Q25 and MiXCR, keeping in-frame beta chains. Here each entry gathers all rows of one CDR3 protein and keeps the most common genes and DNA. The sample table shows around 790,000 distinct CDR3 sequences, and approximately 44% are seen once. The ten largest make up about 21% of the sample. Sequenced material: blood. The receptors here all came from a man aged 60-69 years in good health.

This clonotype was observed a few times. This sequence joins TRBV6-6 and TRBJ2-1; TRBD2 agrees at 9 bases. With V trimmed by 4 bases and J by 1 base, 8 bases remained unmatched. CDR1 MNHNY and CDR2 SVGAGI come from the germline V gene (reference sequence). The length of the CDR3 is 17 residues. The CDR3 DNA follows: TGTGCCAGCAGTTTAACCAGCGGGGGGCTTTCCTACAATGAGCAGTTCTTC. The encoded protein is CASSLTSGGLSYNEQFF.

This chain joins TRBV7-2 and TRBJ2-3, with unresolved D. CDR1 and CDR2 (germline): SGHTA, FQGNSA. The CDR3 has 13 amino acids. Trimming took off 3 bases at V and 5 bases at J, with 9 bases between the two ends. The CDR3 protein is CASSFTPGDTQYF. CDR3 sequence (DNA): TGTGCCAGCAGCTTCACTCCCGGAGATACGCAGTATTTT. Together with reference TRBV7-2 and TRBJ2-3, the CDR3 gives the full variable domain: GAGVSQSPSNKVTEKGKDVELRCDPISGHTALYWYRQSLGQGLEFLIYFQGNSAPDKSGLPSDRFSAERTGGSVSTLTIQRTQQEDSAVYLCASSFTPGDTQYFGPGTRLTVL.

The chain joins TRBV6-5 to TRBJ1-1; 8 nucleotides line up with TRBD1. The length of the CDR3 is 15 residues. Germline CDR1 reads MNHEY; CDR2 reads SVGAGI. V gave up 2 bases and J gave up 9 bases; unmatched junction bases: 11. CDR3 residues: CASSYGGQGLIKAFF. The DNA of the CDR3 is TGTGCCAGCAGTTACGGAGGACAGGGATTGATAAAAGCTTTCTTT.

The rearrangement uses TRBV5-6 and TRBJ1-1; no clear D gene. V was trimmed by 6 bases and J by 4 bases, leaving 13 bases between them. CDR1 is SGHDT and CDR2 is YYEEEE in the germline V gene. The length of the CDR3 is 13 residues. The CDR3 sequence: CASTVNRGTEAFF. The CDR3 DNA is TGTGCCAGCACAGTAAATCGGGGCACTGAAGCTTTCTTT.

V is TRBV4-3 and J is TRBJ1-2; no firm D call. V shed 0 bases and J shed 0 bases, with 11 bases lying between them. There are 16 residues in the CDR3. Per the germline V gene, CDR1 is LGHNA and CDR2 is YSLEER. The CDR3, as DNA: TGCGCCAGCAGCCAAGATCGACGGTGGACTAACTATGGCTACACCTTC. It yields the protein CASSQDRRWTNYGYTF.

V usage is TRBV7-2 and J usage is TRBJ2-5, with 8 nucleotides matching TRBD2. V dropped 7 bases and J dropped 3; count of bases not matched to a gene: 16. This CDR3 spans 17 amino acids. Looked up from germline, CDR1 is SGHTA and CDR2 is FQGNSA. The CDR3 sequence: CASMPGRGALRKETQYF. As DNA, the CDR3 is TGTGCCAGCATGCCGGGGCGGGGGGCCCTACGAAAAGAGACCCAGTACTTC.

V usage is TRBV6-6 and J usage is TRBJ2-5; tentatively, D is TRBD1 or TRBD2 (5 bases each). TRBJ2-7 explains the end of the DNA better; the J call may be wrong. CDR1 is MNHNY, CDR2 SVGAGI, per germline (reference sequence). This CDR3 spans 14 amino acids. The CDR3 DNA reads as TGTGCCAGCAGTTCCGTTGGGACGGGCTACGAGCAGTACTTC. Protein product: CASSSVGTGYEQYF.

V is TRBV25-1 and J is TRBJ2-3; TRBD2 agrees at 12 bases. Germline assignment: CDR1 MGHDK and CDR2 SYGVNS. This CDR3 is 18 amino acids long. V was clipped by 1 base and J by 2 bases; unmatched bases: 7. CDR3 sequence (DNA): TGTGCCAGCAGTGAATTAACCGGACTAGCGGGGAACACAGATACGCAGTATTTT. This gives the protein CASSELTGLAGNTDTQYF.

The chain combines TRBV27 with TRBJ2-1; 8 bases map to TRBD2. With 6 bases clipped from V and 11 bases from J, the junction kept 15 bases outside the gene matches. This CDR3 region has 15 residues. Per germline, CDR1 MNHEY and CDR2 SMNVEV (reference sequence). The CDR3, as DNA: TGTGCCAGCAGAGGACTAGCTTTTAGCCATAATAAGCAGTTCTTC. This gives the protein CASRGLAFSHNKQFF.

This clonotype turned up a few times. J is TRBJ1-2 and V is TRBV25-1; D perhaps matches TRBD1 (6 bases). The CDR3 spans 16 residues. Trimming left V 5 bases short and J 4 bases short, with 20 bases between. The germline V gene encodes CDR1 MGHDK and CDR2 SYGVNS. Here the CDR3 DNA reads TGTGCCAGCAGTTCGCGAAGGAACAGGGTGGGCTATGGCTACACCTTC. Amino acids: CASSSRRNRVGYGYTF.

In its sample, this clonotype was seen a few times. The V gene is TRBV11-2, the J gene TRBJ2-5; tentative D call: TRBD2 (6 bases). V was trimmed by 5 bases and J by 5 bases, leaving 15 bases between them. CDR1 is SGHAT, CDR2 FQNNGV, per germline. The CDR3 extends over 14 amino acids. The CDR3 sequence is CASSRGAARETQYF. Here the CDR3 DNA reads TGTGCCAGCAGCCGCGGGGCCGCGAGGGAGACCCAGTACTTC.

This clonotype was detected a few times. The V call is TRBV15, the J call TRBJ2-1, with D possibly matching TRBD1 (5 bases). This CDR3 region has 13 residues. Trimming cost V 0 bases and J 9 bases, with 9 bases left between them. The V gene's germline CDR1 is LNHNV and CDR2 YYDKDF (reference sequence). DNA for the CDR3: TGTGCCACCAGCAGAGACAGGGTGAGTGAGCAGTTCTTC. Its translation: CATSRDRVSEQFF.

The chain links TRBV6-1 to TRBJ1-5; the D gene is possibly TRBD1 (5 bases). Germline CDR1 MNHNS, CDR2 SASEGT. The CDR3 covers 18 residues. Trimming removed 2 bases from V and 3 bases from J, with 20 bases in between. The CDR3 protein is CASSEYQGRGFNNQPQHF. The CDR3 DNA is TGTGCCAGCAGTGAATATCAGGGCCGGGGGTTCAACAATCAGCCCCAGCATTTT.

This clonotype came up a few times. The rearrangement uses TRBV20-1 and TRBJ2-1; D is uncertain. The germline gives CDR1 DFQATT, CDR2 SNEGSKA (reference sequence). Trimming stripped 5 bases from V and 0 bases from J, with 11 bases between. This CDR3 is built from 14 residues. The CDR3 DNA sequence: TGCAGTGCTCCCTTCAGGAGCTCCTACAATGAGCAGTTCTTC. This gives the protein CSAPFRSSYNEQFF.

V is TRBV7-9 and J is TRBJ2-2; a weak D match, TRBD2 (6 bases). V lost 0 bases, J lost 7 bases, and 12 bases lay in between. The CDR3 is made up of 15 amino acids. In germline, CDR1 is SEHNR, CDR2 FQNEAQ (reference sequence). Here the CDR3 reads CASSLARGLIGELFF. The CDR3 coding sequence is TGTGCCAGCAGCTTAGCGCGAGGACTAATCGGGGAGCTGTTTTTT.

The CDR3 spells CASSPSTGGKNEQFF. The CDR3 DNA is TGTGCCAGCTCACCATCGACGGGGGGGAAGAATGAGCAGTTCTTC. The J gene is TRBJ2-1, the V gene TRBV18, with 8 bases fitting TRBD2. V was clipped by 2 bases and J by 7 bases; unmatched bases: 7. The CDR3 length is 15 residues. In germline, CDR1 is KGHSH, CDR2 LQKENI.

This clonotype was picked up a small number of times. The chain joins TRBV25-1 to TRBJ1-4; D is unclear. CDR3 length: 15 amino acids. V was trimmed by 4 bases and J by 8 bases, leaving 17 bases between them. Germline-derived CDR1 and CDR2 are MGHDK and SYGVNS. CDR3 region: CASSGTREGDEKLFF. In nucleotides, the CDR3 is TGTGCCAGCAGTGGGACCCGGGAAGGTGACGAAAAACTGTTTTTT.

The chain recombines TRBV18 with TRBJ2-7, with D tentatively TRBD1 or TRBD2 (5 bases each). There are 16 residues in the CDR3. The germline V gene encodes CDR1 KGHSH and CDR2 LQKENI. The V end lost 5 bases, the J end lost 4 bases, and 21 bases lay between the germline ends. CDR3 sequence reads: CASSSSSGTIGYEQYF. In nucleotides, the CDR3 is TGTGCCAGCTCATCCTCGTCCGGGACGATTGGGTACGAGCAGTACTTC.

This clonotype was seen only a few times. This chain connects TRBV18 to TRBJ2-7, with 12 bases fitting TRBD2. The CDR3 is 17 residues long. V gave up 3 bases and J gave up 0 bases; unmatched junction bases: 6. Germline V gene lookup returns CDR1 KGHSH and CDR2 LQKENI. The CDR3 DNA reads TGTGCCAGCTCACCGACTAGCGGGGGAGGGAGCTCCTACGAGCAGTACTTC. It is translated as CASSPTSGGGSSYEQYF. The full variable domain, rest sourced from reference TRBV18 and TRBJ2-7, is NAGVMQNPRHLVRRRGQEARLRCSPMKGHSHVYWYRQLPEEGLKFMVYLQKENIIDESGMPKERFSAEFPKEGPSILRIQQVVRGDSAAYFCASSPTSGGGSSYEQYFGPGTRLTVT.

This clonotype appeared a few times. The J gene is TRBJ1-5, the V gene TRBV6-6; the D is unclear. This CDR3 comprises 15 residues. Trimming pared 2 bases from V and 2 bases from J, leaving 10 bases between. CDR1 and CDR2 from the germline V gene are MNHNY and SVGAGI (reference sequence). The CDR3 loop reads CASSYRDPRNQPQHF. The CDR3 DNA follows: TGTGCCAGCAGTTACCGGGATCCCCGCAATCAGCCCCAGCATTTT.

The genes are TRBV7-9 and TRBJ2-1; weak D call: TRBD2 (7 bases). The CDR3 consists of 14 residues. Trimming stripped 5 bases from V and 8 bases from J, with 16 bases between. Germline values: CDR1 SEHNR, CDR2 FQNEAQ (reference sequence). CDR3 sequence reads: CASSEGGGWDEQFF. CDR3 DNA: TGTGCCAGCAGCGAAGGGGGGGGCTGGGATGAGCAGTTCTTC. The variable domain in full, completed from reference TRBV7-9 and TRBJ2-1, reads DTGVSQNPRHKITKRGQNVTFRCDPISEHNRLYWYRQTLGQGPEFLTYFQNEAQLEKSRLLSDRFSAERPKGSFSTLEIQRTEQGDSAMYLCASSEGGGWDEQFFGPGTRLTVL.

This clonotype was counted only a few times. CDR3 nucleotide sequence: TGTGCCAGCAGCTTATCGGGACAGGGGCTCCCCTACGAGCAGTACTTC. Translation: CASSLSGQGLPYEQYF. J is TRBJ2-7 and V is TRBV7-2; 10 nucleotides align to TRBD1. Germline-derived CDR1 and CDR2 are SGHTA and FQGNSA. V was clipped by 2 bases and J by 2 bases; unmatched bases: 6. The CDR3 totals 16 residues. Combining the CDR3 with reference TRBV7-2 and TRBJ2-7 gives the whole variable domain GAGVSQSPSNKVTEKGKDVELRCDPISGHTALYWYRQSLGQGLEFLIYFQGNSAPDKSGLPSDRFSAERTGGSVSTLTIQRTQQEDSAVYLCASSLSGQGLPYEQYFGPGTRLTVT.

This rearrangement joins TRBV3-1 to TRBJ2-7; D remains unclear. Germline CDR1 LGHDT, CDR2 YNNKEL (reference sequence). The CDR3 contains 12 residues. V was shortened by 4 bases and J by 6 bases, with 10 bases between the two germline ends. This CDR3 reads CASSRELGEQYF. Written as DNA, the CDR3 is TGTGCCAGCAGCCGGGAACTCGGCGAGCAGTACTTC.

In its sample, this clonotype was seen a few times. The genes are TRBV2 and TRBJ2-1; 7 bases match TRBD2. The CDR3 totals 17 residues. The V gene end was trimmed by 4 bases and the J gene end by 2 bases; junction bases not matched to a gene: 11. The germline V gene encodes CDR1 SNHLY and CDR2 FYNNEI. CDR3 DNA sequence: TGTGCCAGCAGTGGGGGGGGGAGAAGAAGTGCCTACAATGAGCAGTTCTTC. This translates into CASSGGGRRSAYNEQFF. Complete variable domain (other parts from reference TRBV2 and TRBJ2-1): EPEVTQTPSHQVTQMGQEVILRCVPISNHLYFYWYRQILGQKVEFLVSFYNNEISEKSEIFDDQFSVERPDGSNFTLKIRSTKLEDSAMYFCASSGGGRRSAYNEQFFGPGTRLTVL.

This clonotype was counted ten times or more. V is TRBV9 and J is TRBJ2-1, with 7 positions matching TRBD2. This CDR3 region has 15 residues. Germline loops: CDR1 SGDLS, CDR2 YYNGEE. Trimming at V came to 0 bases and at J to 7 bases, leaving 7 bases not matched to a gene. The CDR3 DNA reads TGTGCCAGCAGCGTAGAGCGGGGAGTTTGGAATGAGCAGTTCTTC. As protein: CASSVERGVWNEQFF.

Comments on this clonotype: One junction end does not reproduce the germline sequence, and a read error may be involved. The chain links TRBV5-1 to TRBJ2-1; the D gene is possibly TRBD1 (5 bases). Germline lookup yields CDR1 SGHRS and CDR2 YFSETQ. The CDR3 runs 16 residues. The DNA of the CDR3 is TGCACCAGCAGTGGGTCAGGGTCCGGCCCTACCAATGAGCAGTTCTTC. It codes for CTSSGSGSGPTNEQFF.

This clonotype was seen only once. The chain carries TRBV3-1 and TRBJ2-5; D possibly matches TRBD1 or TRBD2 (5 bases each). The J call is uncertain, as TRBJ2-7 better fits the DNA end. The CDR3 spans 16 residues. The V gene's germline CDR1 is LGHDT and CDR2 YNNKEL (reference sequence). CDR3 in amino acids: CASSQAPGPDSYEQYF. The CDR3 bases are TGTGCCAGCAGCCAAGCACCGGGACCCGACTCCTACGAGCAGTACTTC.

This clonotype has just a few counts. V and J are TRBV20-1 and TRBJ2-7; the match to TRBD1 covers 7 bases. The CDR3 is 17 amino acids. CDR1 is DFQATT and CDR2 is SNEGSKA in the germline V gene (reference sequence). V gave up 2 bases and J gave up 3 bases; unmatched junction bases: 16. CDR3 residues: CSARPMRATGLNYEQYF. Here the CDR3 DNA reads TGCAGTGCTAGACCTATGAGGGCGACAGGGCTGAACTACGAGCAGTACTTC.